Listed below are T cell receptor beta chains from one sample, sequenced in a study of blood T cell repertoires in COVID-19. The table came from immunoSEQ multiplex PCR; TCRdb's copy has only in-frame clones and leaves some out. The data show about half a million clones, with about 88% seen just once and roughly 0.84% held by the top ten. Sequences were obtained from peripheral blood. These receptors were collected from a young man with COVID-19, enrolled during active disease. Both conserved end residues are part of each CDR3.

>TRBJ2-1|TRBV10-1
CASSPGTSGYNEQFF
>TRBJ1-5|TRBV6-5
CASSYDRFNQPQHF
>TRBJ2-2|TRBV7-9
CASSLGLAGGTGELFF
>TRBJ1-5|TRBV3-1/TRBV3-2
CASSQRGGRGQDQPQHF
>TRBJ1-1|TRBV19
CASSPTGPEAFF
>TRBJ2-3|TRBV10-1
CASSEEGLWRVCTDTQYF
>TRBJ1-5|TRBV6-5
CASSYSRTGVQPQHF
>TRBJ1-5|TRBV19
CASSIGHRGSNQPQHF
>TRBJ2-3|TRBV19
CASSTGTSGNTDTQYF
>TRBJ2-1|TRBV5-1
CASYKGAPYNEQFF
>TRBJ2-5|TRBV6-5
CASSRTGTPPTQYF
>TRBJ1-4|TRBV25-1
CASSVTDPNEKLFF
>TRBJ2-7|TRBV28
CASGHYQGLREQYF
>TRBJ1-2|TRBV19
CASSIYGRGRRIYGYTF
>TRBJ2-5|TRBV11-2
CASSLGLADQETQYF
>TRBJ1-1|TRBV6-5
CASSYAAVTEAFF
>TRBJ2-5|TRBV6-6
CASSRSGLAAKQETQYF
>TRBJ1-2|TRBV3-1/TRBV3-2
CASSPRPGGGADYGYTF
>TRBJ2-2|TRBV5-4
CASSLNRGLNTGELFF
>TRBJ1-4|TRBV12-5
CASGLVSRVGGGKLIYEKLFF
>TRBJ1-1|TRBV7-3
CASSLGAGETAFF
>TRBJ2-5|TRBV19
CASSIKGEWETQYF
>TRBJ1-6|TRBV7-7
CASSLGGSSPLHF
>TRBJ2-2|TRBV2
CASSAATANTGELFF
>TRBJ2-3|TRBV7-8
CASSPNLQVTVIRHF
>TRBJ2-5|TRBV28
CASSFPRQETQYF
>TRBJ2-5|TRBV5-1
CASSLSNQGPTQYF
>TRBJ2-7|TRBV7-9
CASSLGQKGYYEQYF
>TRBJ2-2|TRBV7-3
CASSLSGTGELFF
>TRBJ1-2|TRBV5-6
CASNPVEVPYGYTF
>TRBJ1-1|TRBV19
CASSYQTQAFF
>TRBJ2-1|TRBV6-6
CASSYSIGLGNEQFF
>TRBJ2-1|TRBV9
CASSPLVRGSYNEQFF
>TRBJ2-7|TRBV11-2
CASSRLASYEQYF
>TRBJ2-2|TRBV20-1
CSATRTGELFF
>TRBJ2-1|TRBV7-9
CASSLGQGQFF
>TRBJ2-7|TRBV6-1
CASSERDGPYEQYF
>TRBJ2-1|TRBV23-1
CAESGESSYNEQFF
>TRBJ2-7|TRBV7-9
CASSGQGRGEQYF
>TRBJ2-5|TRBV3-1/TRBV3-2
CASSEWGGLAGDQETQYF
>TRBJ2-1|TRBV27
CASSFEGAYNEQFF
>TRBJ2-5|TRBV5-4
CASSSPGVGETQYF
>TRBJ2-2|TRBV2
CASSAGTRPLNTGELFF
>TRBJ2-3|TRBV6-5
CASRYRGTGVRDTQYF
>TRBJ2-3|TRBV7-2
CASSSDRYTQYF
>TRBJ2-1|TRBV6-5
CASSSRREAYNEQFF
>TRBJ2-5|TRBV18
CASSPGVQETQYF
>TRBJ1-6|TRBV3-1/TRBV3-2
CASSQRTGPYNSPLHF